The TCR beta chain under discussion was sequenced for a study of T-cell memory formation after mild COVID-19. On the study more broadly: TCR clusters showed largely donor specificity.

Regarding this clonotype: Its antigen is unknown.

5'RACE primed from the constant segment yielded TCR alpha and TCR beta cDNA libraries bearing sample barcodes and UMIs. Via MiXCR, TCRdb re-called the 5' RACE reads, giving one row per CDR3 protein. The sample lists hundreds of thousands of distinct CDR3 sequences; approximately 16% were seen once. The CDR3 is made up of 15 amino acids. The V end was cut by 3 bases, the J end by 0 bases, with 9 bases between. Germline CDR1 MDHEN, CDR2 SYDVKM. General observations from the study: Clones which contracted sat mainly in CM and EM if CD4+, and in EMRA if CD8+.

The receptor was derived from a man between 18 and 29 years old who had mild COVID-19 (a few samples of this study predate the infection). Cell type and time point are not known. The chain employs TRBV28 and TRBJ2-4; D is undetermined. The source material was PBMCs or a T cell subset sorted from them (not recorded which). CDR3 nucleotides: TGTGCCAGCAGTTTTAAGAGATTAGCCAAAAACATTCAGTACTTC. Translating gives CASSFKRLAKNIQYF.